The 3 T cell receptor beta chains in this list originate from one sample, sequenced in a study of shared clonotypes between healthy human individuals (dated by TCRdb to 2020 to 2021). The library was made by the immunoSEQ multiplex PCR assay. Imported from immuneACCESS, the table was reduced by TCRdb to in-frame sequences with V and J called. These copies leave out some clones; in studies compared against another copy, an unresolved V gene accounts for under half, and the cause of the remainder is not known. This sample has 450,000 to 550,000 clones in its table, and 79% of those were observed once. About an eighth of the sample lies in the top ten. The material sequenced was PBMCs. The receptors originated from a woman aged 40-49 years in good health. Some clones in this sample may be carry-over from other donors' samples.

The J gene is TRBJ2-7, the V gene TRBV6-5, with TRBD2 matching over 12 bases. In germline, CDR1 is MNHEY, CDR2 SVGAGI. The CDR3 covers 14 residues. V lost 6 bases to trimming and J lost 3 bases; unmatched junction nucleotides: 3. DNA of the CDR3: TGTGCCAGCAGGACTAGCGGGAGTGTCTACGAGCAGTACTTC. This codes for CASRTSGSVYEQYF.

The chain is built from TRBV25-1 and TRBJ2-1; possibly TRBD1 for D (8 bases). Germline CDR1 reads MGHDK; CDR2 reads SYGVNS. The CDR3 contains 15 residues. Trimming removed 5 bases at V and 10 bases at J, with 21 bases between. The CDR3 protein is CASSPPAQGGREQFF. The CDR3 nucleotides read TGTGCCAGCAGTCCCCCCGCACAGGGGGGGAGGGAGCAGTTCTTC.

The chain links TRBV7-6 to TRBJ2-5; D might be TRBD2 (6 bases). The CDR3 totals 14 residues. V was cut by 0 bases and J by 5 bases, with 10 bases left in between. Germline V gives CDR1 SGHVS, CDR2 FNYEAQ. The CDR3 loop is CASSLAGGTETQYF. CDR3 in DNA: TGTGCCAGCAGCTTAGCGGGAGGAACGGAGACCCAGTACTTC.